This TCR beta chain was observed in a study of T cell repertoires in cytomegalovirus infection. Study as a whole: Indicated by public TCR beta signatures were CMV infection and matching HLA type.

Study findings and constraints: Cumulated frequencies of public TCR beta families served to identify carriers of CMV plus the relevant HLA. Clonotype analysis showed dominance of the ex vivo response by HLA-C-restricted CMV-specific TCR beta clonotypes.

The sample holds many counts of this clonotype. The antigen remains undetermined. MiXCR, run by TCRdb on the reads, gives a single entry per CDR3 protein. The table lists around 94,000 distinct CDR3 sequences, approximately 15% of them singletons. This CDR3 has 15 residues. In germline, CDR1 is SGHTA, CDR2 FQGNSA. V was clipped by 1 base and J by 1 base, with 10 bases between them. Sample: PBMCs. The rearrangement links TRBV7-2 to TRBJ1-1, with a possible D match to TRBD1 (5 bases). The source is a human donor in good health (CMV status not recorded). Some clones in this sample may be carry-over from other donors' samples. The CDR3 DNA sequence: TGTGCCAGCAGCTTAGGTTACAGGCCGAACACTGAAGCTTTCTTT. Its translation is CASSLGYRPNTEAFF.